The present TCR beta chain was sequenced within a study of blood T cell repertoires in COVID-19. TCRdb's copy holds only in-frame clones and misses some; the assay was immunoSEQ multiplex PCR. Seen here are approximately 50,000 clones, 90% observed once, and the top ten hold approximately 6%. The CDR3 contains 10 residues. CDR1 is GTSNPN and CDR2 is SVGIG in the germline V gene (reference sequence). V was shortened by 7 bases and J by 7 bases, with 10 bases between the two germline ends. V gene TRBV30 combines with J gene TRBJ1-2, with a possible D match to TRBD1 (6 bases). The sequenced material came from peripheral blood. The receptor's source is a man in his forties with acute or convalescent COVID-19. The CDR3 protein is CASHRVGYTF. The CDR3 region has the DNA TGTGCCTCCCACAGGGTTGGCTACACCTTC.